The subject of this entry is one TCR beta chain. What it binds is not known. Deletions cut 1 base from V and 0 bases from J, with 9 bases between. The CDR3 has 16 residues. Per germline, CDR1 KGHSH and CDR2 LQKENI. This record belongs to a study of T cell responses to AZD1222 COVID-19 vaccine. Study conclusions and caveats: Nearly half of spike-specific TCRs reportedly target variant regions that are unmutated in the B.1.351 and B.1.1.7 variants. A rise in Spike-specific TCR breadth and depth followed two AZD1222 doses. Regions 160-218 and 743-854 dominated among vaccine-associated CD4 TCRs spanning spike. After the peak T cell response, and only then, were repertoires sampled.

Using immunoSEQ multiplex PCR, the repertoire was profiled, and TCRdb retains in-frame clones only, with some absent. There are some 150,000 clones in the sample; roughly nine tenths occur only once, and 6.9% lies in the top ten. The rearrangement links TRBV18 to TRBJ2-2; D is uncertain. The clonotype comes from an adult who had recovered from COVID-19. The sequencing here drew on peripheral blood, taken after recovery from COVID-19. For the CDR3, the DNA is TGTGCCAGCTCACCACGTGGGGTAGCGAACACCGGGGAGCTGTTTTTT. This translates into CASSPRGVANTGELFF. The complete variable domain, with remaining parts taken from reference TRBV18 and TRBJ2-2, reads NAGVMQNPRHLVRRRGQEARLRCSPMKGHSHVYWYRQLPEEGLKFMVYLQKENIIDESGMPKERFSAEFPKEGPSILRIQQVVRGDSAAYFCASSPRGVANTGELFFGEGSRLTVL.